This T cell receptor beta chain was captured by sequencing in a study of blood T cell repertoires in COVID-19. Study overall: The study drew acute and convalescent COVID-19 samples from the United States, Italy and Spain.

The CDR3 totals 14 residues. Germline V gene data show CDR1 as MDHEN and CDR2 as SYDVKM. V shed 9 bases and J shed 4 bases, with 16 bases lying between them. In the source study's methods: Estimated nucleated cell counts came from reference gene primer amplification. TCRdb's copy holds only in-frame clones and misses some; the assay was immunoSEQ multiplex PCR. The V and J calls and clone size come from that table; D and trimming were worked out from the DNA. This sample has some 380,000 clones, with nearly 90% found just once. The sequence came from a man between 18 and 29 years old with active or convalescent COVID-19. Sequencing input: peripheral blood. The rearrangement uses TRBV28 and TRBJ1-3, with D perhaps matching TRBD1 (6 bases). The CDR3 bases are TGTGCCAGTAGAGAACAGGGCCTGGGAAACACCATATATTTT. It yields the protein CASREQGLGNTIYF.